What follows are 29 T cell receptor beta chains derived from one specimen sequenced in a study of T cell repertoires in cytomegalovirus infection. TCRdb reanalysed the reads using MiXCR and keeps one entry per CDR3 protein. In the table there are 680,000 or so distinct CDR3 sequences, around 35% of which are singletons. Antigens of these TCRs are unknown. The specimen comprised cultured PBMCs, sampled from culture after CMV antigen stimulation. The receptors here all came from a human donor in good health (CMV status not recorded). Some clones in this sample may be carry-over from other donors' samples.

V gene TRBV4-2 combines with J gene TRBJ1-2; D is ambiguous. Trimming shortened V by 0 bases and J by 5 bases, and 10 bases separated the two germline ends. The CDR3 is 14 amino acids. CDR1 and CDR2 from the germline V gene are LGHNA and YNFKEQ. The CDR3 here is CASSQESAGYGYTF. CDR3 sequence (DNA): TGTGCCAGCAGCCAAGAATCCGCAGGTTATGGCTACACCTTC.

The gene calls are TRBV7-2 and TRBJ2-7, with no clear D. CDR3 length equals 14 residues. Germline V CDR1 and CDR2: SGHTA, FQGNSA. V was pared by 6 bases and J by 0 bases, with 12 bases between. The CDR3 spells CASSSWGGSYEQYF. The CDR3 nucleotides read TGTGCCAGCAGTTCTTGGGGTGGCTCCTACGAGCAGTACTTC.

This clonotype was counted a few times. CDR3 sequence (DNA): TGTGCCACCAGTGATTTTGGTGAGCAGTTCTTC. This sequence encodes CATSDFGEQFF. V gene TRBV24-1 combines with J gene TRBJ2-1, with D unclear. The V gene lost 1 base and the J gene lost 9 bases, with 3 bases spanning the gap. Per germline, CDR1 KGHDR and CDR2 SFDVKD. CDR3 length: 11 residues.

The genes are TRBV6-8 and TRBJ2-2; D is perhaps TRBD2 (5 bases). The CDR3 length is 15 residues. From germline, CDR1 is MNHGY and CDR2 SAAAGT. Trimming left V 4 bases short and J 4 bases short, with 13 bases between. The CDR3 DNA sequence: TGTGCCAGCAGTTCCTCTCGGAGGCCCACCGGGGAGCTGTTTTTT. Protein sequence: CASSSSRRPTGELFF.

In the case of this clonotype: A read error may produce the germline difference seen at one junction end. J is TRBJ1-1 and V is TRBV7-4; no firm D call. Germline V gene sequence: CDR1 SGHVT, CDR2 SQSDAQ. The CDR3 consists of 12 residues. The CDR3 spells CASNGLNTGAFF. The DNA of the CDR3 is TGTGCCAGCAACGGATTGAACACTGGAGCTTTCTTT.

This clonotype was seen only a few times. The J gene is TRBJ1-3, the V gene TRBV7-2; D gene uncertain. Germline CDR1 and CDR2: SGHTA and FQGNSA. The CDR3 has 14 amino acids. Trimming removed 1 base from V and 5 bases from J, with 9 bases in between. The CDR3 DNA is TGTGCCAGCAGCTTAGGGTCCCAAAGAAACACCATATATTTT. Protein sequence: CASSLGSQRNTIYF.

This clonotype was counted many times. This chain joins TRBV7-2 and TRBJ2-7; D possibly corresponds to TRBD2 (5 bases). Germline lookup yields CDR1 SGHTA and CDR2 FQGNSA. V shed 7 bases and J shed 2 bases, with 15 bases lying between them. The length of the CDR3 is 14 residues. The CDR3 protein is CASTFRGSAYEQYF. The CDR3 DNA sequence: TGTGCCAGCACATTCCGAGGGAGTGCCTACGAGCAGTACTTC.

This clonotype was observed a handful of times. J is TRBJ1-1 and V is TRBV7-2; unclear D gene. Trimming removed 2 bases at V and 1 base at J, with 11 bases between. The germline V gene encodes CDR1 SGHTA and CDR2 FQGNSA. This CDR3 region has 15 residues. CDR3 sequence (DNA): TGTGCCAGCAGCTTATTGAGACTCACGAACACTGAAGCTTTCTTT. Its translation is CASSLLRLTNTEAFF.

V gene TRBV4-1 combines with J gene TRBJ2-2, with D unclear. The germline V gene encodes CDR1 MGHRA and CDR2 YSYEKL. The CDR3 has 15 amino acids. Trimming left V 1 base short and J 3 bases short, with 9 bases between. Written as DNA, the CDR3 is TGCGCCAGCAGCCAAGTCGACCGAGACACCGGGGAGCTGTTTTTT. Translation gives CASSQVDRDTGELFF.

The chain links TRBV7-2 to TRBJ1-1; no reliable D call. This CDR3 contains 13 residues. The germline V gene encodes CDR1 SGHTA and CDR2 FQGNSA. The V end lost 2 bases, the J end lost 6 bases, and 10 bases lay between the germline ends. The CDR3 region has the DNA TGTGCCAGCAGCTTATCGGTTAGCTCTGAAGCTTTCTTT. Its protein is CASSLSVSSEAFF.

This clonotype was found a few times. This sequence joins TRBV7-6 and TRBJ2-3, with D possibly called TRBD1 or TRBD2 (5 bases each). The CDR3 has 15 residues. V lost 6 bases to trimming and J lost 2 bases, with 15 bases between them. Germline V gene data show CDR1 as SGHVS and CDR2 as FNYEAQ. This CDR3 reads CASSYGTSSTDTQYF. The DNA for the CDR3 is TGTGCCAGCAGTTATGGGACGAGCTCCACAGATACGCAGTATTTT.

The sample holds many counts of this clonotype. The genes are TRBV6-5 and TRBJ2-7; D may be TRBD1 (6 bases). Trimming removed 0 bases at V and 5 bases at J, with 11 bases between. The CDR3 covers 14 residues. The germline V gene encodes CDR1 MNHEY and CDR2 SVGAGI. The CDR3 region is CASSYSLPGDEQYF. The CDR3 DNA sequence: TGTGCCAGCAGTTACTCGCTACCAGGGGACGAGCAGTACTTC.

The rearrangement joins TRBV5-1 to TRBJ1-1; D not resolved. V was pared by 4 bases and J by 3 bases, with 13 bases between. The CDR3 loop spans 14 amino acids. Per germline, CDR1 SGHRS and CDR2 YFSETQ. The CDR3 nucleotides read TGCGCCAGCAGCGAACACCTAAGGGACACTGAAGCTTTCTTT. This translates into CASSEHLRDTEAFF.

The DNA of the CDR3 is TGTGCCAGTAGTGCCGGGACAGGGGACGGGGAGCTGTTTTTT. It yields the protein CASSAGTGDGELFF. V gene TRBV19 combines with J gene TRBJ2-2, with 10 bases matching TRBD1. Germline values: CDR1 LNHDA, CDR2 SQIVND (reference sequence). The V and J ends lost 5 bases and 7 bases, in that order; junction bases with no gene match: 4. This CDR3 comprises 14 residues.

This rearrangement joins TRBV5-4 to TRBJ1-3; weak D call: TRBD1 (5 bases). The CDR3 contains 16 residues. Germline assignment: CDR1 SGHNT and CDR2 YYREEE (reference sequence). Trimming removed 4 bases at V and 0 bases at J, with 14 bases between. CDR3 protein: CASSEGPPSSGNTIYF. The CDR3 DNA reads TGTGCCAGCAGCGAGGGGCCTCCGAGCTCTGGAAACACCATATATTTT.

This sequence joins TRBV24-1 and TRBJ2-2; D tentatively fits TRBD1 or TRBD2 (5 bases each). CDR3 length: 12 amino acids. V gave up 7 bases and J gave up 7 bases, with 9 bases separating them. From germline, CDR1 is KGHDR and CDR2 SFDVKD. This chain's CDR3 is CATSSGHGELFF. CDR3 nucleotides: TGTGCCACCAGCTCGGGGCACGGGGAGCTGTTTTTT.

This clonotype came up a few times. The chain uses TRBV6-6 and TRBJ2-7, with 12 bases matching TRBD2. This CDR3 contains 15 residues. V dropped 5 bases and J dropped 3; count of bases not matched to a gene: 5. CDR1 is MNHNY, CDR2 SVGAGI, per germline (reference sequence). The CDR3 loop reads CASSNPSGGGYEQYF. The CDR3 bases are TGTGCCAGCAGTAACCCTAGCGGGGGGGGCTACGAGCAGTACTTC.

This clonotype was observed a handful of times. This chain connects TRBV20-1 to TRBJ2-1, with 10 bases fitting TRBD2. V lost 6 bases, J lost 8 bases, and 10 bases stayed unmatched. Germline loops: CDR1 DFQATT, CDR2 SNEGSKA (reference sequence). This CDR3 spans 14 amino acids. The CDR3 nucleotides read TGCAGTGCCCCCCAAGCGGGAGGGCGCGATGAGCAGTTCTTC. Protein: CSAPQAGGRDEQFF.

This chain connects TRBV7-2 to TRBJ2-7; D not resolved. Germline V gene data show CDR1 as SGHTA and CDR2 as FQGNSA. The CDR3 contains 14 residues. With 3 bases removed from V and 6 bases from J, the gap between germline ends came to 15 bases. As DNA, the CDR3 is TGTGCCAGCAGCTTCCGGGTATTGTTTCGCGAGCAGTACTTC. Translation gives CASSFRVLFREQYF.

The rearrangement joins TRBV6-2 or TRBV6-3 to TRBJ2-4, with 9 bases that match TRBD1. Unmatched junction bases numbered 5, after V lost 0 bases and J lost 14 bases. Germline-derived CDR1 and CDR2 are MNHEY and SVGEGT. CDR3 length equals 13 residues. The CDR3 nucleotides read TGTGCCAGCAGTTACTCTGGACAGGGGACTAAGTACTTC. Translation: CASSYSGQGTKYF.

This clonotype was detected many times. The rearrangement uses TRBV7-2 and TRBJ2-5, with TRBD2 as a possible D gene (6 bases). This CDR3 region has 14 residues. CDR1 is SGHTA, CDR2 FQGNSA, per germline. V lost 6 bases and J 5 bases, leaving 16 bases between the germline ends. The CDR3 DNA follows: TGTGCCAGCAGTTATCGACGAGGAGGGGAGACCCAGTACTTC. This sequence encodes CASSYRRGGETQYF. The full variable domain, rest sourced from reference TRBV7-2 and TRBJ2-5, is GAGVSQSPSNKVTEKGKDVELRCDPISGHTALYWYRQSLGQGLEFLIYFQGNSAPDKSGLPSDRFSAERTGGSVSTLTIQRTQQEDSAVYLCASSYRRGGETQYFGPGTRLLVL.

The genes are TRBV6-2 or TRBV6-3 and TRBJ2-5, with 7 positions matching TRBD2. CDR3 length: 17 amino acids. The V and J ends lost 0 bases and 0 bases, in that order; junction bases with no gene match: 7. Germline values: CDR1 MNHEY, CDR2 SVGEGT. The CDR3 reads CASSYSTRDYDQETQYF. Here the CDR3 DNA reads TGTGCCAGCAGTTACTCGACGCGGGACTACGACCAAGAGACCCAGTACTTC.

V gene TRBV25-1 combines with J gene TRBJ1-1; TRBD1 agrees at 9 bases. Germline CDR1 reads MGHDK; CDR2 reads SYGVNS. The V and J ends lost 6 bases and 8 bases, in that order; junction bases with no gene match: 13. The CDR3 spans 15 residues. The CDR3 here is CASRTTGTGPAEAFF. DNA for the CDR3: TGTGCCAGCAGAACAACCGGGACAGGGCCCGCGGAAGCTTTCTTT.

The chain recombines TRBV15 with TRBJ2-7, with D hard to call. There are 15 residues in the CDR3. Germline V gene lookup returns CDR1 LNHNV and CDR2 YYDKDF (reference sequence). V lost 0 bases and J lost 2, with 11 bases in between. The DNA for the CDR3 is TGTGCCACCAGCAGAGACGGGCTCTCGCCCTACGAGCAGTACTTC. This encodes CATSRDGLSPYEQYF. The whole variable domain, filled in from reference TRBV15 and TRBJ2-7, reads DAMVIQNPRYQVTQFGKPVTLSCSQTLNHNVMYWYQQKSSQAPKLLFHYYDKDFNNEADTPDNFQSRRPNTSFCFLDIRSPGLGDTAMYLCATSRDGLSPYEQYFGPGTRLTVT.

J is TRBJ2-1 and V is TRBV5-1, with D maybe TRBD1 (6 bases). Per germline, CDR1 SGHRS and CDR2 YFSETQ. This CDR3 comprises 15 residues. The germline V and J ends were trimmed by 3 bases and 4 bases, with 14 bases remaining between them. The chain's CDR3 is CASSSRSGTYNEQFF. The CDR3 nucleotides read TGCGCCAGCAGCTCCCGATCAGGGACATACAATGAGCAGTTCTTC.

In its sample, this clonotype was seen a few times. The CDR3: CSASPTTSGLDEQFF. CDR3 DNA: TGCAGTGCTAGTCCGACGACTAGCGGTTTGGATGAGCAGTTCTTC. The rearrangement joins TRBV20-1 to TRBJ2-1, with 9 bases lining up with TRBD2. Per germline, CDR1 DFQATT and CDR2 SNEGSKA (reference sequence). The CDR3 totals 15 residues. V lost 3 bases and J lost 8; bases outside the gene matches: 11.

The chain employs TRBV6-2 or TRBV6-3 and TRBJ2-1; D gene ambiguous. The length of the CDR3 is 13 residues. Trimming pared 6 bases from V and 0 bases from J, leaving 6 bases between. CDR1 MNHEY and CDR2 SVGEGT come from the germline V gene. The CDR3 reads CASSTNSYNEQFF. The CDR3 DNA is TGTGCCAGCAGCACCAACTCCTACAATGAGCAGTTCTTC.

V usage is TRBV6-1 and J usage is TRBJ1-6; D is undetermined. The CDR3 has 12 amino acids. CDR1 is MNHNS, CDR2 SASEGT, per germline. Trimming cost V 2 bases and J 7 bases, with 3 bases left between them. The chain's CDR3 is CASSEWNSPLHF. The CDR3 DNA reads TGTGCCAGCAGTGAATGGAATTCACCCCTCCACTTT.

This chain connects TRBV4-3 to TRBJ2-7; D possibly corresponds to TRBD2 (6 bases). The V end lost 1 base, the J end lost 2 bases, and 15 bases lay between the germline ends. The CDR3 runs 16 residues. Germline lookup yields CDR1 LGHNA and CDR2 YSLEER. The DNA for the CDR3 is TGCGCCAGCAGCCAAGGACCAGCGGGCGATACCTACGAGCAGTACTTC. Protein: CASSQGPAGDTYEQYF.